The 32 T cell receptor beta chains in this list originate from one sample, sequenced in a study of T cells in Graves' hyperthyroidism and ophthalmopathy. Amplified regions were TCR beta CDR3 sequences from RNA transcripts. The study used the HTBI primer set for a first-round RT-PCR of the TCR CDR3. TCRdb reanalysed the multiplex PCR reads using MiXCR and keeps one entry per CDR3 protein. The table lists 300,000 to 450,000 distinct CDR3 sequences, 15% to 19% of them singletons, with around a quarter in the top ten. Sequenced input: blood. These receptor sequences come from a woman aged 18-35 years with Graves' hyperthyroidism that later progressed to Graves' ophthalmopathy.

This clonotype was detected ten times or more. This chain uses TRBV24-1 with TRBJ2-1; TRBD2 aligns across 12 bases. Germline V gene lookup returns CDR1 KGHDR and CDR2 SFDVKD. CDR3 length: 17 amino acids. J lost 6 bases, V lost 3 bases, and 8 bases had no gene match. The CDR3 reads CATSDLGLAGKGNEQFF. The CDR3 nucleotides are TGTGCCACCAGTGATCTCGGACTAGCGGGAAAAGGCAATGAGCAGTTCTTC.

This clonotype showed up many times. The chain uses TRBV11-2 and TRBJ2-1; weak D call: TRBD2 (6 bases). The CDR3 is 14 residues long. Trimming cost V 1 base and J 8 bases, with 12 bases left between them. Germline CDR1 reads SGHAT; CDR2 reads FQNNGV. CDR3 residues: CASSLGGGPDEQFF. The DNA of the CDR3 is TGTGCCAGCAGCTTAGGCGGAGGGCCTGATGAGCAGTTCTTC.

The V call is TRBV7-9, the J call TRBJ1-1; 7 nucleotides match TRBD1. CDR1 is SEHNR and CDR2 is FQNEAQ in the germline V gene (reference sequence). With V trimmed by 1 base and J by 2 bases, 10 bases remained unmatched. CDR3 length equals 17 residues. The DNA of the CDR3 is TGTGCCAGCAGCTTAGGAGGCCCCGGGACAGATAACACTGAAGCTTTCTTT. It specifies CASSLGGPGTDNTEAFF.

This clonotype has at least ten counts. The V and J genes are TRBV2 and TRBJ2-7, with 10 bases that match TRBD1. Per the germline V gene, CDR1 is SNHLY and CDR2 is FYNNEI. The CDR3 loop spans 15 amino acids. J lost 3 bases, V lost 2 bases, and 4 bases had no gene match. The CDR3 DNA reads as TGTGCCAGCAGTGAATCCGGGACAGGGGACTACGAGCAGTACTTC. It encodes CASSESGTGDYEQYF. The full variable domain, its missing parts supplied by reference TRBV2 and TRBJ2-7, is EPEVTQTPSHQVTQMGQEVILRCVPISNHLYFYWYRQILGQKVEFLVSFYNNEISEKSEIFDDQFSVERPDGSNFTLKIRSTKLEDSAMYFCASSESGTGDYEQYFGPGTRLTVT.

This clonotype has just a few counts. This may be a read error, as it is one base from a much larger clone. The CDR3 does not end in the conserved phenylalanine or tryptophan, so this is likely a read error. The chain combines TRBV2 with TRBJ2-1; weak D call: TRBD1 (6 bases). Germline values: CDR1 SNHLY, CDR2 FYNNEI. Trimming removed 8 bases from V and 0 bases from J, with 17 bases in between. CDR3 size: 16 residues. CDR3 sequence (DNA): TGTGCCAGCGCTGAGGGGGTCTCAATCTCCTACAATGAGCAGTTCCTC. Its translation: CASAEGVSISYNEQFL.

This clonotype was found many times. In nucleotides, the CDR3 is TGTGCCAGCAGCTTGTCTAGCGGATATTACGAGCAGTACTTC. Protein product: CASSLSSGYYEQYF. This chain links TRBV11-2 with TRBJ2-7; 7 nucleotides align to TRBD2. Germline CDR1 SGHAT, CDR2 FQNNGV. Germline trimming cut 3 bases from V and 4 bases from J; bases unmatched to any gene: 6. There are 14 residues in the CDR3.

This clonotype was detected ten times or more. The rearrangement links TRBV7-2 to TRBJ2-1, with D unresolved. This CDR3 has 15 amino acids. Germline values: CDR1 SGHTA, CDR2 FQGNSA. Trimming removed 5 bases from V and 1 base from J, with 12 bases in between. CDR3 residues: CASSLLSGSYNEQFF. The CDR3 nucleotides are TGTGCCAGCAGCCTACTATCAGGTTCCTACAATGAGCAGTTCTTC.

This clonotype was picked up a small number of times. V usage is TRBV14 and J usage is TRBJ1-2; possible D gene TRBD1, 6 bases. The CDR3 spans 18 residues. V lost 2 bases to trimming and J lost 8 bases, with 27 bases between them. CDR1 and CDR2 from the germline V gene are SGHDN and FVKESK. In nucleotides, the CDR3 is TGTGCCAGCAGCCAAAATGTTTGGACAGTACGAACTTTCGGCGGCTACACCTTC. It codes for CASSQNVWTVRTFGGYTF.

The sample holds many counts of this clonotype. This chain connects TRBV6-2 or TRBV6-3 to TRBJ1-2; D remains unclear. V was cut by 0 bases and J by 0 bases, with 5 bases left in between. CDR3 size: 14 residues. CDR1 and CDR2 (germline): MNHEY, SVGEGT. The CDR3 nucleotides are TGTGCCAGCAGTTACTCGGCAGCTAACTATGGCTACACCTTC. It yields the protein CASSYSAANYGYTF.

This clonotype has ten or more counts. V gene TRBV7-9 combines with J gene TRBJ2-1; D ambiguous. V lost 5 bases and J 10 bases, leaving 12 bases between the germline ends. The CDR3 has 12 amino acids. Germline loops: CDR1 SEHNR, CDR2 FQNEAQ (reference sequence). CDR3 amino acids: CASSTVVGEQFF. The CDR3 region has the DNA TGTGCCAGCAGCACCGTGGTCGGGGAGCAGTTCTTC.

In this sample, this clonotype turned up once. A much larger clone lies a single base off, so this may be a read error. The CDR3 DNA reads as TGTGTCAGCAGCCAAGCAGGACTAGCGGGAGTAAGAGATACGCAGTATTTT. This encodes CVSSQAGLAGVRDTQYF. V is TRBV3-1 and J is TRBJ2-3; 13 nucleotides agree with TRBD2. Germline V gene sequence: CDR1 LGHDT, CDR2 YNNKEL (reference sequence). The CDR3 is made up of 17 amino acids.

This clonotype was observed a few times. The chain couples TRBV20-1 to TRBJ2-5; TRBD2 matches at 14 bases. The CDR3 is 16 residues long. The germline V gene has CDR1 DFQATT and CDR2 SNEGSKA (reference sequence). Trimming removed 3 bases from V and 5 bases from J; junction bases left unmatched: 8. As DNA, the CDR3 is TGCAGTGCTAGCAAAGGACTAGCGGGAGGTGGGGAGACCCAGTACTTC. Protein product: CSASKGLAGGGETQYF.

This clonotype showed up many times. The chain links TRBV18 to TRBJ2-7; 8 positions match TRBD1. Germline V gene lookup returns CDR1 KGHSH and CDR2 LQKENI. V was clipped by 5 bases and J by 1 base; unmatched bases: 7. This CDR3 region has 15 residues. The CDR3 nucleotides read TGTGCCAGCTCAGCCGGGACAGGTCCTTCCTACGAGCAGTACTTC. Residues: CASSAGTGPSYEQYF.

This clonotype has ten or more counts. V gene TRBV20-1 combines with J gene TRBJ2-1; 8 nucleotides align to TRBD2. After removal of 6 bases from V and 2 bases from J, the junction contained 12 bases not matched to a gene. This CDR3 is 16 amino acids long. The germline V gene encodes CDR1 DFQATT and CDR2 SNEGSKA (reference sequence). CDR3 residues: CSASDPTSGTYNEQFF. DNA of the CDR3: TGCAGTGCCTCGGATCCAACTAGCGGTACCTACAATGAGCAGTTCTTC.

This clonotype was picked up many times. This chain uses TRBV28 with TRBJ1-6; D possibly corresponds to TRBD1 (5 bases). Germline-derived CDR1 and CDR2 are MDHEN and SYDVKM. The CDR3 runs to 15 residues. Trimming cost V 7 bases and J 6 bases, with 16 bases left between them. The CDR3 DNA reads TGTGCCAGCAAATGGACCCTGAGGGGTAATTCACCCCTCCACTTT. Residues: CASKWTLRGNSPLHF.

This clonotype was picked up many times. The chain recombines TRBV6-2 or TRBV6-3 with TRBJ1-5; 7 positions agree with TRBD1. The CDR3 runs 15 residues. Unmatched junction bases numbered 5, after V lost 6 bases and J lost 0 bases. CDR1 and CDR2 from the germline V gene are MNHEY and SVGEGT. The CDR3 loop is CASRQQGPSNQPQHF. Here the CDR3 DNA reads TGTGCCAGCAGACAACAGGGGCCTAGCAATCAGCCCCAGCATTTT.

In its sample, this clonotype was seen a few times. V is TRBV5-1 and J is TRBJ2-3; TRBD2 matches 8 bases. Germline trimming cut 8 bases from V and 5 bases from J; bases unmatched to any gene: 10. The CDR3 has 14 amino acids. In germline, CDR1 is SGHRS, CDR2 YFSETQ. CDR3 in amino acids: CASHTGGPKDTQYF. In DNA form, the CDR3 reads TGCGCCAGTCACACGGGAGGGCCTAAAGATACGCAGTATTTT.

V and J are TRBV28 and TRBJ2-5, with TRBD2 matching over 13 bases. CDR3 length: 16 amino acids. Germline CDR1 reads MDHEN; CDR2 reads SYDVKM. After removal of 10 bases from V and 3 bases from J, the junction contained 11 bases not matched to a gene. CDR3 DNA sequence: TGTGCCACTCTAATGGGGGGACTAGCGGGAAAAGAGACCCAGTACTTC. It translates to CATLMGGLAGKETQYF.

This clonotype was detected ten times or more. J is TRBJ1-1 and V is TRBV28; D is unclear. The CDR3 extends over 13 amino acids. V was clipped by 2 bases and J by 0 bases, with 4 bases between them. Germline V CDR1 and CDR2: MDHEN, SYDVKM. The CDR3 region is CASSLQMNTEAFF. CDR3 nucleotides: TGTGCCAGCAGTTTACAGATGAACACTGAAGCTTTCTTT.

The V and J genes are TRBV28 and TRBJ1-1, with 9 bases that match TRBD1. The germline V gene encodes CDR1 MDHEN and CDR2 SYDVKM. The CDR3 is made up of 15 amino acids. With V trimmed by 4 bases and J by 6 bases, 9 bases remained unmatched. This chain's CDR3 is CASSSQGQGPAEAFF. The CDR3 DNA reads TGTGCCAGCAGTTCACAGGGACAGGGCCCCGCTGAAGCTTTCTTT.

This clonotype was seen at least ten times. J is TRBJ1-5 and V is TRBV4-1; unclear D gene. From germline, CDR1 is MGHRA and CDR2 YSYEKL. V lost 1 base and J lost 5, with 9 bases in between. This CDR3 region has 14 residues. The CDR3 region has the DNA TGCGCCAGCAGCCAAGGGGCAGTGGATCAGCCCCAGCATTTT. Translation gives CASSQGAVDQPQHF.

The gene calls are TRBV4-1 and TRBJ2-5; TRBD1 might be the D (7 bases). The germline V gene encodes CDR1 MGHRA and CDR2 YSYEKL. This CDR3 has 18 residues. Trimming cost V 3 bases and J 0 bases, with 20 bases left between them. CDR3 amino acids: CASSHPGQSGTHQETQYF. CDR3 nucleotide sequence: TGCGCCAGCAGCCACCCGGGACAGTCCGGGACTCACCAAGAGACCCAGTACTTC.

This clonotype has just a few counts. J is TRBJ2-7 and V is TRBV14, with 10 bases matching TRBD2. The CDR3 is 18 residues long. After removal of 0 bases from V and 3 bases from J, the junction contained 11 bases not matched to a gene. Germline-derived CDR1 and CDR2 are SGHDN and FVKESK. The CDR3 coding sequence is TGTGCCAGCAGCCAAGACCCCTTTCTGGGACTAGCGAACTACGAGCAGTACTTC. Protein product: CASSQDPFLGLANYEQYF.

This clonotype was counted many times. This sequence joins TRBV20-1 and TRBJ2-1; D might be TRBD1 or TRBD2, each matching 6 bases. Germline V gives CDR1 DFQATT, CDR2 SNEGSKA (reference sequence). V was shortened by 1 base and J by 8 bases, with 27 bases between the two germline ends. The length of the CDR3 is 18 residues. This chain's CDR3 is CSARALDRTREDWDEQFF. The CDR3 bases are TGCAGTGCTAGAGCTCTTGACAGGACCAGGGAGGATTGGGATGAGCAGTTCTTC.

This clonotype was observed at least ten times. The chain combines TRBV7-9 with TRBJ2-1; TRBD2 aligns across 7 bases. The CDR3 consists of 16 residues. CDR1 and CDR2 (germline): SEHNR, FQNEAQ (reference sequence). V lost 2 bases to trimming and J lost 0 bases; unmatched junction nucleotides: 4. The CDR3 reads CASSLWGGSSYNEQFF. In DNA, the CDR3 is TGTGCCAGCAGCTTATGGGGAGGGAGCTCCTACAATGAGCAGTTCTTC.

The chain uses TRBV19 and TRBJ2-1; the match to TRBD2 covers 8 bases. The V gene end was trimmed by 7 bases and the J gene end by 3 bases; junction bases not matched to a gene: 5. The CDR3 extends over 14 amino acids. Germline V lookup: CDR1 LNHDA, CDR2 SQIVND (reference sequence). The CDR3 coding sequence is TGTGCCAGTATGGTTACTAGCGGCTACAATGAGCAGTTCTTC. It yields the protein CASMVTSGYNEQFF. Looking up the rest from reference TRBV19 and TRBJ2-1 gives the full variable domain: DGGITQSPKYLFRKEGQNVTLSCEQNLNHDAMYWYRQDPGQGLRLIYYSQIVNDFQKGDIAEGYSVSREKKESFPLTVTSAQKNPTAFYLCASMVTSGYNEQFFGPGTRLTVL.

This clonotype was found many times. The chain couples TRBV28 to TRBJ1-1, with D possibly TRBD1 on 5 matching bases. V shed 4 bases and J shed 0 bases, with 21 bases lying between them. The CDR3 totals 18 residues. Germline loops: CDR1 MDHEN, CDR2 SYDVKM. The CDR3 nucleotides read TGTGCCAGCAGTTATAGAGGGGCAGGGCCCAATCTGAACACTGAAGCTTTCTTT. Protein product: CASSYRGAGPNLNTEAFF.

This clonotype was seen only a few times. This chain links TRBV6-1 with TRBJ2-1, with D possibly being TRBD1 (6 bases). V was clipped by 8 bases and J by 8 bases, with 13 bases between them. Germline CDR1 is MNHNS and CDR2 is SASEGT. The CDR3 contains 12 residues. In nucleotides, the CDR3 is TGTGCCAGCGGGGACACGGAAGATGAGCAGTTCTTC. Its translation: CASGDTEDEQFF.

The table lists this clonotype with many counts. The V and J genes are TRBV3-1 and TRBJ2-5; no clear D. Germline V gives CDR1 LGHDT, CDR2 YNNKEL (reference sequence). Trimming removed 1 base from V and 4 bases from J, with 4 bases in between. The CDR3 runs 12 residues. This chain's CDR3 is CASSQGPETQYF. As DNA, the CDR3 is TGTGCCAGCAGCCAAGGACCAGAGACCCAGTACTTC.

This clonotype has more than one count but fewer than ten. For the CDR3, the DNA is TGCGCCAGCAGTGAGATGGCGGGACACGAGCAGTACTTC. Its translation: CASSEMAGHEQYF. This rearrangement joins TRBV5-1 to TRBJ2-7, with D possibly TRBD2 on 6 matching bases. Looked up from germline, CDR1 is SGHRS and CDR2 is YFSETQ. This CDR3 has 13 residues. V shed 5 bases and J shed 5 bases, with 14 bases lying between them. The entire variable domain, with the rest obtained from reference TRBV5-1 and TRBJ2-7, is as follows: KAGVTQTPRYLIKTRGQQVTLSCSPISGHRSVSWYQQTPGQGLQFLFEYFSETQRNKGNFPGRFSGRQFSNSRSEMNVSTLELGDSALYLCASSEMAGHEQYFGPGTRLTVT.

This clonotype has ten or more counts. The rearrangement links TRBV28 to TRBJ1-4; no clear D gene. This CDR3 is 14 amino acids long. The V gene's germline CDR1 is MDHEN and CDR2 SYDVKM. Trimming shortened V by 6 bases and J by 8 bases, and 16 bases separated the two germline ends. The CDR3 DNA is TGTGCCAGCAGCGTGAGCGGTGGCGGGGAAAAACTGTTTTTT. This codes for CASSVSGGGEKLFF.

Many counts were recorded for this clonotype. The CDR3 DNA sequence: TGTGCCAGCAGTCCTCCGGGACCGACCAATGAGCAGTTCTTC. Translating gives CASSPPGPTNEQFF. The chain couples TRBV12-3 or TRBV12-4 to TRBJ2-1, with D perhaps being TRBD1 or TRBD2 (5 bases each). The CDR3 contains 14 residues. V was shortened by 5 bases and J by 6 bases, with 14 bases between the two germline ends.